One and the same sample provided the 31 T cell receptor beta chains below, sequenced in a study of blood T cell repertoires in COVID-19. Sequenced by immunoSEQ multiplex PCR; TCRdb stores in-frame clones only, minus some. The sample holds some 260,000 clones; roughly four fifths are singletons and the top ten take about 9.6%. The source material was peripheral blood. The receptors derive from a man older than 75 with acute or convalescent COVID-19.

The chain uses TRBV28 and TRBJ1-5; D uncertain. Germline V gene sequence: CDR1 MDHEN, CDR2 SYDVKM. The CDR3 is 13 residues long. Deletions cut 2 bases from V and 4 bases from J, with 6 bases between. This CDR3 reads CASSLQNNQPQHF. The CDR3 bases are TGTGCCAGCAGTTTACAGAATAATCAGCCCCAGCATTTT.

J is TRBJ1-3 and V is TRBV6-4; D remains ambiguous. Trimming left V 10 bases short and J 4 bases short, with 11 bases between. The germline CDR1 and CDR2 sequences are MRHNA and SNTAGT. The CDR3 loop spans 12 amino acids. The CDR3 DNA is TGTGCCATCCGACCGGGGGGAAACACCATATATTTT. It translates to CAIRPGGNTIYF.

The chain recombines TRBV15 with TRBJ2-7, with TRBD1 matching over 9 bases. Looked up from germline, CDR1 is LNHNV and CDR2 is YYDKDF (reference sequence). The CDR3 length is 14 residues. The trim removed 6 bases at V and 4 bases at J, leaving 7 bases unmatched. This chain's CDR3 is CATSRTGATYEQYF. Written as DNA, the CDR3 is TGTGCCACCAGTCGGACAGGGGCTACGTACGAGCAGTACTTC.

The chain couples TRBV24-1 to TRBJ2-7; 9 bases are a match to TRBD1. Germline V lookup: CDR1 KGHDR, CDR2 SFDVKD. The CDR3 covers 14 residues. V lost 4 bases, J lost 4 bases, and 4 bases stayed unmatched. CDR3 protein: CATSEAGTGYEQYF. CDR3 DNA: TGTGCCACCAGTGAAGCTGGGACAGGGTACGAGCAGTACTTC.

V and J are TRBV18 and TRBJ1-4, with no clear D. Germline V gene lookup returns CDR1 KGHSH and CDR2 LQKENI. The V end lost 4 bases, the J end lost 9 bases, and 18 bases lay between the germline ends. CDR3 size: 15 residues. The CDR3 nucleotides are TGTGCCAGCTCACTCATCAGCGATAGCGGTAAAAAACTGTTTTTT. The encoded protein is CASSLISDSGKKLFF.

This clone was counted between two and nine times. The rearrangement joins TRBV7-2 to TRBJ2-2; perhaps TRBD2 as D (6 bases). V was trimmed by 3 bases and J by 6 bases, leaving 20 bases between them. Germline V CDR1 and CDR2: SGHTA, FQGNSA. This CDR3 is built from 17 residues. The CDR3 DNA sequence: TGTGCCAGCAGCTTCCTTCAAGAGCGGAGGGGTGCCGGGGAGCTGTTTTTT. Protein: CASSFLQERRGAGELFF.

The chain has TRBV7-2 and TRBJ2-5, with D unresolved. The CDR3 sequence is 13 residues long. V was trimmed by 1 base and J by 4 bases, leaving 7 bases between them. CDR1 is SGHTA, CDR2 FQGNSA, per germline. The CDR3, as DNA: TGTGCCAGCAGCTTAGGGAGTTTAGAGACCCAGTACTTC. Its translation is CASSLGSLETQYF. Variable domain in full (rest from reference TRBV7-2 and TRBJ2-5): GAGVSQSPSNKVTEKGKDVELRCDPISGHTALYWYRQSLGQGLEFLIYFQGNSAPDKSGLPSDRFSAERTGGSVSTLTIQRTQQEDSAVYLCASSLGSLETQYFGPGTRLLVL.

This clone was seen only a few times. The chain carries TRBV10-1 and TRBJ2-7, with D tentatively TRBD2 (5 bases). The V and J ends lost 0 bases and 0 bases respectively, with 12 bases between them. The CDR3 extends over 16 amino acids. Per germline, CDR1 WNHNN and CDR2 SYGVQD (reference sequence). The CDR3 here is CASSESRSGISYEQYF. Written as DNA, the CDR3 is TGCGCCAGCAGTGAGTCGAGGTCCGGGATCTCCTACGAGCAGTACTTC.

The chain uses TRBV4-1 and TRBJ1-2; 7 positions agree with TRBD1. Trimming cost V 1 base and J 3 bases; bases outside gene matches: 8. Per germline, CDR1 MGHRA and CDR2 YSYEKL. This CDR3 has 16 amino acids. CDR3 sequence reads: CASSQAGGGDYYGYTF. CDR3 coding DNA: TGCGCCAGCAGCCAAGCGGGAGGGGGCGACTACTATGGCTACACCTTC.

The chain recombines TRBV11-3 with TRBJ1-1, with D possibly matching TRBD1 (5 bases). Germline CDR1 reads SGHNT; CDR2 reads YENEEA. V lost 5 bases and J lost 3, with 10 bases in between. The CDR3 totals 13 residues. CDR3 protein: CASSNQGYTEAFF. The CDR3 DNA follows: TGTGCCAGCAGCAATCAGGGATACACTGAAGCTTTCTTT.

The gene calls are TRBV12-3 or TRBV12-4 and TRBJ1-2; TRBD1 matches at 9 bases. V shed 3 bases, J shed 7 bases, and the junction held 3 bases outside the gene matches. The CDR3 runs 13 residues. The CDR3 region has the DNA TGTGCCAGCAGTTTTACAGGGGGCGTTGGCTACACCTTC. It codes for CASSFTGGVGYTF.

The CDR3 DNA follows: TGTGCCAGCAGCCAAGGGGGAGTAGGTAGCGGCTACACCTTC. Its translation: CASSQGGVGSGYTF. This sequence joins TRBV3-1 (or the pseudogene TRBV3-2) and TRBJ1-2; no firm D call. CDR3 length: 14 amino acids. V was cut by 1 base and J by 8 bases, with 14 bases left in between. From germline, CDR1 is LGHDT and CDR2 YNNKEL (reference sequence).

The rearrangement joins TRBV5-4 to TRBJ2-3; TRBD1 matches at 11 bases. Per germline, CDR1 SGHNT and CDR2 YYREEE (reference sequence). This CDR3 is 16 amino acids long. With V trimmed by 4 bases and J by 4 bases, 8 bases remained unmatched. The CDR3 loop reads CASSPLGGQGADTQYF. DNA of the CDR3: TGTGCCAGCAGCCCCCTGGGGGGACAGGGGGCAGATACGCAGTATTTT. The full variable domain, rest sourced from reference TRBV5-4 and TRBJ2-3, is ETGVTQSPTHLIKTRGQQVTLRCSSQSGHNTVSWYQQALGQGPQFIFQYYREEENGRGNFPPRFSGLQFPNYSSELNVNALELDDSALYLCASSPLGGQGADTQYFGPGTRLTVL.

CDR3 sequence reads: CASSLAGLAYNEQFF. DNA for the CDR3: TGTGCCAGCAGCTTAGCGGGACTGGCTTACAATGAGCAGTTCTTC. V is TRBV7-2 and J is TRBJ2-1, with a possible D match to TRBD2 (6 bases). V was clipped by 0 bases and J by 4 bases, with 10 bases between them. Germline V gene lookup returns CDR1 SGHTA and CDR2 FQGNSA. There are 15 residues in the CDR3.

The chain carries TRBV19 and TRBJ2-4; TRBD1 aligns across 11 bases. Unmatched junction bases numbered 15, after V lost 5 bases and J lost 0 bases. Germline V gene data show CDR1 as LNHDA and CDR2 as SQIVND (reference sequence). The CDR3 consists of 20 residues. CDR3 loop: CASSAKTGGQGAIAKNIQYF. CDR3 nucleotides: TGTGCCAGTAGTGCCAAGACGGGAGGACAGGGGGCTATAGCCAAAAACATTCAGTACTTC.

The rearrangement links TRBV6-5 to TRBJ2-7; 7 nucleotides match TRBD2. V dropped 8 bases and J dropped 4; count of bases not matched to a gene: 11. CDR3 size: 14 residues. Germline CDR1 MNHEY, CDR2 SVGAGI. The CDR3 is CASLGSGGAYEQYF. The DNA for the CDR3 is TGTGCCAGCTTAGGATCGGGAGGAGCGTACGAGCAGTACTTC.

The DNA for the CDR3 is TGTGCCTGCGGTGGGGGCAACACAGATACGCAGTATTTT. Translating it yields CACGGGNTDTQYF. J is TRBJ2-3 and V is TRBV27, with TRBD1 as a possible D gene (6 bases). Germline V gene sequence: CDR1 MNHEY, CDR2 SMNVEV (reference sequence). V was clipped by 11 bases and J by 2 bases, with 14 bases between them. The CDR3 has 13 residues.

The chain employs TRBV7-9 and TRBJ1-4; no reliable D call. CDR3 length: 15 residues. The V end was cut by 1 base, the J end by 3 bases, with 9 bases between. Per germline, CDR1 SEHNR and CDR2 FQNEAQ (reference sequence). CDR3 nucleotides: TGTGCCAGCAGCTTAGGTCTACAGCCTAATGAAAAACTGTTTTTT. Translation: CASSLGLQPNEKLFF.

V usage is TRBV5-6 and J usage is TRBJ2-7; D is possibly TRBD1 (5 bases). The CDR3 is 13 residues long. The germline V gene has CDR1 SGHDT and CDR2 YYEEEE. Trimming shortened V by 1 base and J by 9 bases, and 14 bases separated the two germline ends. Written as DNA, the CDR3 is TGTGCCAGCAGCTTGACAGCCCAGCAGGGGCAGTACTTC. Residues: CASSLTAQQGQYF.

This clone showed up just once. The genes are TRBV4-1 and TRBJ2-4; 7 bases fit TRBD2. In germline, CDR1 is MGHRA, CDR2 YSYEKL. The trim removed 1 base at V and 0 bases at J, leaving 12 bases unmatched. The CDR3 has 19 residues. CDR3: CASSQVRLAAGLAKNIQYF. CDR3 nucleotide sequence: TGCGCCAGCAGCCAAGTTCGACTAGCTGCGGGGCTAGCCAAAAACATTCAGTACTTC.

This clone was recorded only once. This sequence joins TRBV28 and TRBJ2-7, with 7 nucleotides matching TRBD1. The V and J ends lost 6 bases and 0 bases, in that order; junction bases with no gene match: 8. The germline V gene encodes CDR1 MDHEN and CDR2 SYDVKM. The CDR3 covers 15 residues. The CDR3 here is CASSPGAGGSYEQYF. The CDR3 DNA reads as TGTGCCAGCAGCCCTGGGGCAGGGGGCTCCTACGAGCAGTACTTC.

This rearrangement joins TRBV28 to TRBJ2-5; 10 bases match TRBD1. This CDR3 spans 15 amino acids. Germline assignment: CDR1 MDHEN and CDR2 SYDVKM. V lost 6 bases, J lost 5 bases, and 9 bases stayed unmatched. CDR3 nucleotide sequence: TGTGCCAGCAGGGTACGAGGGACAGGGGTCGAGACCCAGTACTTC. Protein sequence: CASRVRGTGVETQYF.

The chain uses TRBV24-1 and TRBJ2-5; D may be TRBD1 (6 bases). The CDR3 consists of 15 residues. Per the germline V gene, CDR1 is KGHDR and CDR2 is SFDVKD. Trimming removed 1 base at V and 3 bases at J, with 11 bases between. CDR3 sequence (DNA): TGTGCCACCAGTGATTTAGGAACAGGGAAAGAGACCCAGTACTTC. Its protein is CATSDLGTGKETQYF.

This rearrangement joins TRBV28 to TRBJ2-4, with 7 bases identical to TRBD2. From germline, CDR1 is MDHEN and CDR2 SYDVKM. J lost 4 bases, V lost 3 bases, and 12 bases had no gene match. CDR3 size: 17 residues. CDR3 sequence (DNA): TGTGCCAGCAGTTTTTCCGGGGGGTTGTATAGGAAAAACATTCAGTACTTC. Translation: CASSFSGGLYRKNIQYF.

The genes are TRBV27 and TRBJ2-6; TRBD1 is a possible D gene (6 bases). V was pared by 6 bases and J by 0 bases, with 9 bases between. Germline V gene sequence: CDR1 MNHEY, CDR2 SMNVEV (reference sequence). The CDR3 runs to 15 residues. CDR3 DNA sequence: TGTGCCAGCAGAGACAGGAACTCTGGGGCCAACGTCCTGACTTTC. Its protein product is CASRDRNSGANVLTF.

The V gene is TRBV6-5, the J gene TRBJ1-5; the match to TRBD1 covers 8 bases. The ends lost 4 bases at V and 3 bases at J; junction bases unmatched: 8. The CDR3 loop spans 16 amino acids. Germline assignment: CDR1 MNHEY and CDR2 SVGAGI. The CDR3, as DNA: TGTGCCAGCAGTTCTAGGACAGGGCTCACCAATCAGCCCCAGCATTTT. Its protein is CASSSRTGLTNQPQHF.

This clone was found a few times. The V call is TRBV10-2, the J call TRBJ2-7, with TRBD1 matching 8 bases. This CDR3 has 13 amino acids. The ends lost 6 bases at V and 3 bases at J; junction bases unmatched: 4. Germline-derived CDR1 and CDR2 are WSHSY and SAAADI. DNA for the CDR3: TGCGCCAGCAGAGGACAGGGAAACTACGAGCAGTACTTC. It yields the protein CASRGQGNYEQYF.

The chain combines TRBV5-4 with TRBJ1-3, with 9 bases aligning to TRBD1. This CDR3 is 13 amino acids long. V dropped 4 bases and J dropped 7; count of bases not matched to a gene: 3. Germline-derived CDR1 and CDR2 are SGHNT and YYREEE (reference sequence). CDR3 nucleotides: TGTGCCAGCAGCCGGGACAGGGCCAACACCATATATTTT. Its translation is CASSRDRANTIYF.

The CDR3 here is CAWQGVGGQETQYF. CDR3 in DNA: TGTGCCTGGCAGGGTGTAGGGGGCCAAGAGACCCAGTACTTC. The rearrangement links TRBV30 to TRBJ2-5, with a possible D match to TRBD1 (6 bases). The CDR3 is 14 residues long. Germline-derived CDR1 and CDR2 are GTSNPN and SVGIG (reference sequence). The ends were cut back, 5 bases at V and 1 base at J, with 14 bases in the middle.

The rearrangement links TRBV11-2 to TRBJ2-7, with 9 nucleotides matching TRBD2. This CDR3 has 16 residues. Germline assignment: CDR1 SGHAT and CDR2 FQNNGV. V lost 2 bases to trimming and J lost 1 base; unmatched junction nucleotides: 6. CDR3 sequence (DNA): TGTGCCAGCAGCTTAAGGGTAGCGGGGGCTTCCTACGAGCAGTACTTC. This translates into CASSLRVAGASYEQYF.

The chain couples TRBV6-6 to TRBJ1-2; D possibly corresponds to TRBD1 (6 bases). The V gene lost 0 bases and the J gene lost 9 bases, with 14 bases spanning the gap. The CDR3 runs 14 residues. Germline V gives CDR1 MNHNY, CDR2 SVGAGI (reference sequence). CDR3 in amino acids: CASSYSGGRRSYTF. CDR3 nucleotides: TGTGCCAGCAGTTACTCCGGGGGGCGTCGAAGCTACACCTTC.